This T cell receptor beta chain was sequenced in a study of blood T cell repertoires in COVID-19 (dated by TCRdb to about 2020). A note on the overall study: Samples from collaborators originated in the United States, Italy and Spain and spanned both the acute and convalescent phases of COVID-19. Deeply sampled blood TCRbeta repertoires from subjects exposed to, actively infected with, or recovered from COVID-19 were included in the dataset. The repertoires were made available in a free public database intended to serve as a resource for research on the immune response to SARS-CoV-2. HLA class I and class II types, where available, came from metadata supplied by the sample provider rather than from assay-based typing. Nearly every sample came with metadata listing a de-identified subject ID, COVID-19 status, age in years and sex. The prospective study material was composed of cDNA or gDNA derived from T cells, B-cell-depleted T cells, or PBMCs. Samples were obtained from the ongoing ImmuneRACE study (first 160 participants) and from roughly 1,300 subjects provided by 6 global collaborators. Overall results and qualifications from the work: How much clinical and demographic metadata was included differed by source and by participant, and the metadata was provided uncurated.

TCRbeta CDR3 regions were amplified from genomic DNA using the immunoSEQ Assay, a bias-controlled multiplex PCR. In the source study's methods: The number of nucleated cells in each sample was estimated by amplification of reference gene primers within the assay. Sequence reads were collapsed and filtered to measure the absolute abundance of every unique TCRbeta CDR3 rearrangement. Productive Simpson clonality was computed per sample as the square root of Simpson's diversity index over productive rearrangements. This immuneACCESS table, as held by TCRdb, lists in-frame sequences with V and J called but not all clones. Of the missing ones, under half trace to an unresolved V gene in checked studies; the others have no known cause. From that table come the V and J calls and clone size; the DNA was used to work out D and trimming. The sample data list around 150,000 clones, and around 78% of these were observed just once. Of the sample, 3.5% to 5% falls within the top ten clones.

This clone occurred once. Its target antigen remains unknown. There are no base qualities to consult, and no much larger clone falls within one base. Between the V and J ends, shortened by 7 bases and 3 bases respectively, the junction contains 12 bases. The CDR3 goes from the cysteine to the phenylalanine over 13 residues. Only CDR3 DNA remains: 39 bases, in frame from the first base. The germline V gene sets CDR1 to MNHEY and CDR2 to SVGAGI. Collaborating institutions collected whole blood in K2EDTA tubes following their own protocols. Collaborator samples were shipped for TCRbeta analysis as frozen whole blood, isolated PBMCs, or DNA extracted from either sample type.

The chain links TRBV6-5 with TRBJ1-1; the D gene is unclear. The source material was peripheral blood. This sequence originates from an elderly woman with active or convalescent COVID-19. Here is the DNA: TGTGCCAGCACGAGAGGAGAATACACTGAAGCTTTCTTT. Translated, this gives CASTRGEYTEAFF.